This passage covers 27 T cell receptor beta chains from one sample sequenced in a study of T cell responses to AZD1222 COVID-19 vaccine. Here immunoSEQ multiplex PCR was the method, and the copy in TCRdb shows in-frame clones only, minus some. The sample has about 150,000 clones; around 90% are singletons. Sequencing used peripheral blood, obtained on day 0 of AZD1222 vaccination. These receptors were taken from an adult in good health.

The V gene is TRBV7-3, the J gene TRBJ2-5; D is unresolved. This CDR3 has 13 residues. V lost 1 base to trimming and J lost 2 bases, with 5 bases between them. Germline CDR1 reads SGHTA; CDR2 reads FQGTGA. The CDR3 DNA sequence: TGTGCCAGCAGCTTAAGAATACAAGAGACCCAGTACTTC. Amino acid sequence: CASSLRIQETQYF.

The CDR3 DNA is TGTGCCAGCTCACCACAGGGTAACGGGGAGCTGTTTTTT. The encoded protein is CASSPQGNGELFF. The chain joins TRBV18 to TRBJ2-2; D unresolved. Trimming removed 1 base at V and 7 bases at J, with 7 bases between. Per germline, CDR1 KGHSH and CDR2 LQKENI. This CDR3 is built from 13 residues.

This sequence joins TRBV28 and TRBJ1-2; possible D gene TRBD1, 5 bases. The CDR3 extends over 13 amino acids. Trimming cost V 5 bases and J 5 bases, with 12 bases left between them. Per the germline V gene, CDR1 is MDHEN and CDR2 is SYDVKM. This CDR3 is CASSEGSRYGYTF. CDR3 in DNA: TGTGCCAGCAGTGAGGGGTCCCGTTATGGCTACACCTTC.

The chain has TRBV9 and TRBJ1-2; TRBD1 agrees at 7 bases. CDR1 and CDR2 (germline): SGDLS, YYNGEE. V lost 4 bases and J lost 6; bases outside the gene matches: 6. The CDR3 sequence is 13 residues long. The CDR3 sequence: CASSPSDRHGYTF. The DNA for the CDR3 is TGTGCCAGCAGCCCCTCGGACAGGCATGGCTACACCTTC.

The chain uses TRBV5-1 and TRBJ2-5; D might be TRBD2 (5 bases). The V gene lost 4 bases and the J gene lost 7 bases, with 14 bases spanning the gap. The germline CDR1 and CDR2 sequences are SGHRS and YFSETQ. This CDR3 has 13 amino acids. The DNA for the CDR3 is TGCGCCAGCAGCCCCGCGGGTTTTTGGACCCAGTACTTC. This codes for CASSPAGFWTQYF.

CDR3 protein: CASSQRTGANYGYTF. CDR3 sequence (DNA): TGTGCCAGCTCACAACGGACAGGGGCTAACTATGGCTACACCTTC. The rearrangement uses TRBV18 and TRBJ1-2; 9 bases are shared with TRBD1. The CDR3 covers 15 residues. V shed 4 bases, J shed 0 bases, and the junction held 3 bases outside the gene matches. Germline V gene sequence: CDR1 KGHSH, CDR2 LQKENI.

This sequence joins TRBV14 and TRBJ1-1, with 8 bases identical to TRBD1. CDR3 length: 15 residues. CDR1 is SGHDN, CDR2 FVKESK, per germline. V trimming: 4 bases; J trimming: 5 bases; junction bases outside the gene matches: 9. The CDR3 region has the DNA TGTGCCAGCAGCCCCCCCAGGACAGGGCGGACTGAAGCTTTCTTT. It yields the protein CASSPPRTGRTEAFF.

This chain uses TRBV7-3 with TRBJ2-5; D may correspond to TRBD1 or TRBD2 (5 bases each). Germline V gives CDR1 SGHTA, CDR2 FQGTGA. The length of the CDR3 is 17 residues. V lost 2 bases, J lost 0 bases, and 16 bases lay in between. CDR3 in amino acids: CASSLSGAARNQETQYF. The CDR3 DNA sequence: TGTGCCAGCAGCTTATCCGGGGCAGCGAGGAACCAAGAGACCCAGTACTTC. The whole variable domain, remainder taken from reference TRBV7-3 and TRBJ2-5, is GAGVSQTPSNKVTEKGKYVELRCDPISGHTALYWYRQSLGQGPEFLIYFQGTGAADDSGLPNDRFFAVRPEGSVSTLKIQRTERGDSAVYLCASSLSGAARNQETQYFGPGTRLLVL.

This sequence joins TRBV6-2 or TRBV6-3 and TRBJ1-4; no reliable D call. The CDR3 length is 14 residues. Per germline, CDR1 MNHEY and CDR2 SVGEGT. V was clipped by 6 bases and J by 4 bases, with 12 bases between them. CDR3 protein: CASSRTGINEKLFF. CDR3 DNA sequence: TGTGCCAGCAGCCGGACGGGGATTAATGAAAAACTGTTTTTT.

This clone was detected many times. J is TRBJ1-2 and V is TRBV9; maybe TRBD1 (5 bases). The CDR3 is 13 residues long. Per the germline V gene, CDR1 is SGDLS and CDR2 is YYNGEE. Trimming stripped 4 bases from V and 9 bases from J, with 16 bases between. The chain's CDR3 is CASSPGGGLRYTF. The CDR3 bases are TGTGCCAGCAGCCCTGGTGGGGGGTTACGCTACACCTTC.

The CDR3 bases are TGTGCCAGCAGCCAAGGTGGGAGGGAAGCTTTCTTT. This sequence encodes CASSQGGREAFF. V gene TRBV3-1 (or the pseudogene TRBV3-2) combines with J gene TRBJ1-1; unclear D gene. The CDR3 length is 12 residues. Trimming pared 1 base from V and 8 bases from J, leaving 8 bases between. Germline lookup yields CDR1 LGHDT and CDR2 YNNKEL (reference sequence).

The chain couples TRBV19 to TRBJ2-3; the D is unclear. The V gene's germline CDR1 is LNHDA and CDR2 SQIVND (reference sequence). V shed 1 base and J shed 1 base, with 3 bases lying between them. The CDR3 runs to 13 residues. The CDR3 DNA is TGTGCCAGTAGTATAGCGGGCACAGATACGCAGTATTTT. Encoded protein: CASSIAGTDTQYF.

J is TRBJ2-5 and V is TRBV5-6, with 9 bases aligning to TRBD2. V lost 2 bases, J lost 2 bases, and 7 bases stayed unmatched. Per germline, CDR1 SGHDT and CDR2 YYEEEE. The length of the CDR3 is 16 residues. CDR3 bases: TGTGCCAGCAGCTTTAAGACTAGCGGCACTCAAGAGACCCAGTACTTC. Its translation: CASSFKTSGTQETQYF. Filled out from reference TRBV5-6 and TRBJ2-5, the complete variable domain reads DAGVTQSPTHLIKTRGQQVTLRCSPKSGHDTVSWYQQALGQGPQFIFQYYEEEERQRGNFPDRFSGHQFPNYSSELNVNALLLGDSALYLCASSFKTSGTQETQYFGPGTRLLVL.

The chain joins TRBV11-3 to TRBJ1-3; weak D call: TRBD1 (6 bases). The V end lost 1 base, the J end lost 0 bases, and 13 bases lay between the germline ends. CDR3 length: 17 residues. Germline assignment: CDR1 SGHNT and CDR2 YENEEA. CDR3 in amino acids: CASSLGWGQASGNTIYF. In DNA form, the CDR3 reads TGTGCCAGCAGCTTAGGCTGGGGACAAGCCTCTGGAAACACCATATATTTT.

The chain couples TRBV10-3 to TRBJ1-2; 9 bases are a match to TRBD1. In germline, CDR1 is ENHRY, CDR2 SYGVKD. J gave up 8 bases and V 2 bases, and 12 bases lay outside the gene matches. The CDR3 covers 16 residues. In DNA form, the CDR3 reads TGTGCCATCAGTGAGGAGGGACAGGGCGGCCAGAGAGGCTACACCTTC. Translating gives CAISEEGQGGQRGYTF.

The V and J genes are TRBV23-1 and TRBJ1-2, with D perhaps TRBD1 (6 bases). TRBV23-1 is an ORF, and what it does is uncertain. The CDR3 is made up of 16 amino acids. V was cut by 7 bases and J by 0 bases, with 18 bases left in between. The CDR3: CASNMGTGQANYGYTF. The CDR3, as DNA: TGCGCCAGCAACATGGGCACAGGGCAAGCTAACTATGGCTACACCTTC.

V and J are TRBV19 and TRBJ2-1, with D possibly being TRBD2 (5 bases). Trimming pared 3 bases from V and 5 bases from J, leaving 14 bases between. CDR3 length equals 15 residues. CDR1 is LNHDA and CDR2 is SQIVND in the germline V gene (reference sequence). The CDR3 bases are TGTGCCAGTAGTATTACTAGGGCTCCGAACAATGAGCAGTTCTTC. As protein: CASSITRAPNNEQFF.

A remark on this clone: Other nucleotide sequences in the sample specify the same CDR3. CDR3 coding DNA: TGTGCCAGCAGCTTAGTCGGGGGGAGTCAGCCCCAGCATTTT. It codes for CASSLVGGSQPQHF. The chain employs TRBV11-2 and TRBJ1-5, with TRBD1 as a possible D gene (5 bases). The germline V and J ends were trimmed by 1 base and 6 bases, with 10 bases remaining between them. Germline V gene data show CDR1 as SGHAT and CDR2 as FQNNGV. CDR3 length equals 14 residues.

This clone is a singleton in its sample. The CDR3 sequence is CASRIGYQGFF. As DNA, the CDR3 is TGTGCCAGCAGGATTGGTTACCAGGGTTTCTTT. This chain links TRBV6-5 with TRBJ1-1, with a tentative D call TRBD1 (5 bases). The CDR3 consists of 11 residues. Germline CDR1 reads MNHEY; CDR2 reads SVGAGI. Trimming took 6 bases from V and 13 from J, leaving 15 bases between them.

This sequence joins TRBV7-9 and TRBJ1-3; D unresolved. Germline values: CDR1 SEHNR, CDR2 FQNEAQ (reference sequence). The CDR3 runs to 13 residues. Trimming cost V 8 bases and J 4 bases, with 12 bases left between them. The CDR3 DNA reads TGTGCCAGCCGGGGAGTATCCGGAAACACCATATATTTT. Its translation: CASRGVSGNTIYF.

The V gene is TRBV28, the J gene TRBJ2-7, with TRBD2 matching over 7 bases. Germline CDR1 and CDR2: MDHEN and SYDVKM. The J segment lost 3 bases and the V segment lost 10 bases, leaving 12 bases of the junction unmatched. The CDR3 totals 14 residues. The CDR3 sequence is CATTLLAAHYEQYF. In nucleotides, the CDR3 is TGTGCCACCACCCTTCTAGCGGCCCACTACGAGCAGTACTTC.

The V call is TRBV7-9, the J call TRBJ2-1; no clear D. The CDR3 consists of 13 residues. Germline values: CDR1 SEHNR, CDR2 FQNEAQ (reference sequence). Trimming shortened V by 3 bases and J by 3 bases, and 6 bases separated the two germline ends. The CDR3 sequence is CASSFWVYNEQFF. The CDR3 coding sequence is TGTGCCAGCAGCTTTTGGGTCTACAATGAGCAGTTCTTC.

The chain recombines TRBV28 with TRBJ1-3; D unresolved. The V end was cut by 5 bases, the J end by 2 bases, with 19 bases between. Germline-derived CDR1 and CDR2 are MDHEN and SYDVKM. CDR3 length: 17 amino acids. The CDR3 DNA reads TGTGCCAGCAGTCCCCTCGCCACAGCTTTTACTGGAAACACCATATATTTT. This codes for CASSPLATAFTGNTIYF.

The chain combines TRBV5-1 with TRBJ1-2; TRBD1 agrees at 9 bases. This CDR3 has 15 amino acids. Germline V gives CDR1 SGHRS, CDR2 YFSETQ. Trimming at V came to 3 bases and at J to 4 bases, leaving 7 bases not matched to a gene. The chain's CDR3 is CASSYGTGLSYGYTF. For the CDR3, the DNA is TGCGCCAGCAGCTACGGGACAGGGCTAAGCTATGGCTACACCTTC.

This clone was counted a few times. The chain links TRBV14 to TRBJ1-1, with D unresolved. The CDR3 spans 13 residues. Trimming took 1 base from V and 8 from J, leaving 11 bases between them. From germline, CDR1 is SGHDN and CDR2 FVKESK. DNA for the CDR3: TGTGCCAGCAGCCAAGTATTAGGGATCGAAGCTTTCTTT. Translating gives CASSQVLGIEAFF.

This clone was found a few times. The V and J genes are TRBV7-2 and TRBJ2-7, with TRBD1 matching 9 bases. There are 15 residues in the CDR3. Germline V gene sequence: CDR1 SGHTA, CDR2 FQGNSA. Trimming took 5 bases from V and 8 from J; bases not matched to a gene: 13. This CDR3 is CASSPKPGQGGQQYF. The CDR3 DNA reads TGTGCCAGCAGCCCAAAGCCGGGACAGGGTGGCCAGCAGTACTTC.

This sequence joins TRBV28 and TRBJ2-7; D remains unclear. This CDR3 is 11 amino acids long. Germline lookup yields CDR1 MDHEN and CDR2 SYDVKM. The germline V and J ends were trimmed by 5 bases and 6 bases, with 8 bases remaining between them. Here the CDR3 reads CASSTNTEQYF. The DNA for the CDR3 is TGTGCCAGCAGTACCAACACCGAGCAGTACTTC.